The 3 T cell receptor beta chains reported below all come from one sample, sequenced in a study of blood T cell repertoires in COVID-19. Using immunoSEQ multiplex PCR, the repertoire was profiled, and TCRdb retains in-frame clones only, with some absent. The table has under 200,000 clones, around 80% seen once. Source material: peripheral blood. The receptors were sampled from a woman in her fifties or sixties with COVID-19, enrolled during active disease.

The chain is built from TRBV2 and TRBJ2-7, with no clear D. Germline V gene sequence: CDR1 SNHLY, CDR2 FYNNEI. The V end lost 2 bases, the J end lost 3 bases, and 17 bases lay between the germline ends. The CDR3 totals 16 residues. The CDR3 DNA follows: TGTGCCAGCAGTGAAAGTCAGTCTAGGTCCGTCTACGAGCAGTACTTC. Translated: CASSESQSRSVYEQYF.

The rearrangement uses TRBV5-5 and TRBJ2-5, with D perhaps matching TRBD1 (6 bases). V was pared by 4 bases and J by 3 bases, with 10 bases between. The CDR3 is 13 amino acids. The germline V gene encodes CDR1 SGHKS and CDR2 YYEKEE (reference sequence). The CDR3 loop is CASSVNREETQYF. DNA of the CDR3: TGTGCCAGCAGCGTCAACAGGGAAGAGACCCAGTACTTC.

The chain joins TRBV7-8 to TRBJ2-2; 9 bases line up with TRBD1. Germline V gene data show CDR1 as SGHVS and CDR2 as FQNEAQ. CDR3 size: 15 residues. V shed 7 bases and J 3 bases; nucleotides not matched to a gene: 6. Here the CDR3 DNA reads TGTGCCAGCACTACCGGGACAGGGTACACCGGGGAGCTGTTTTTT. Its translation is CASTTGTGYTGELFF.